The 13 T cell receptor beta chains below all came from one sample that was sequenced in a study of blood T cell repertoires in COVID-19. Assay: immunoSEQ multiplex PCR; the TCRdb copy retains only in-frame clones and omits some. The sample holds about 260,000 clones, nearly 90% seen once. The sample taken for sequencing was peripheral blood. The source of these receptors is a human donor in a cohort sampled during active COVID-19.

The chain has TRBV6-6 and TRBJ1-2, with TRBD1 matching over 8 bases. The CDR3 loop spans 16 amino acids. The ends lost 5 bases at V and 2 bases at J; junction bases unmatched: 10. Germline-derived CDR1 and CDR2 are MNHNY and SVGAGI (reference sequence). CDR3 sequence reads: CASSLKDRGYNYGYTF. The CDR3 nucleotides read TGTGCCAGCAGTCTGAAAGACAGGGGATACAACTATGGCTACACCTTC.

Written as DNA, the CDR3 is TGTGCCAGCAGCTTATCATCGGACAATGAGCAGTTCTTC. The encoded protein is CASSLSSDNEQFF. V gene TRBV7-3 combines with J gene TRBJ2-1, with unresolved D. The V gene's germline CDR1 is SGHTA and CDR2 FQGTGA. The CDR3 is made up of 13 amino acids. Trimming removed 2 bases at V and 5 bases at J, with 7 bases between.

This sequence joins TRBV28 and TRBJ2-2, with D perhaps matching TRBD1 (6 bases). The CDR3 extends over 14 amino acids. Trimming shortened V by 6 bases and J by 1 base, and 9 bases separated the two germline ends. Germline CDR1 is MDHEN and CDR2 is SYDVKM. CDR3 sequence reads: CASSPTGNTGELFF. The CDR3 region has the DNA TGTGCCAGCAGCCCGACAGGGAACACCGGGGAGCTGTTTTTT.

Comments on this clone: Distinct nucleotide sequences in the sample also encode this CDR3. The chain links TRBV15 to TRBJ2-7; a possible D gene is TRBD1 (5 bases). This CDR3 contains 13 residues. V gave up 0 bases and J gave up 3 bases, with 6 bases separating them. Germline V gives CDR1 LNHNV, CDR2 YYDKDF (reference sequence). The CDR3 spells CATSRDRGYEQYF. Here the CDR3 DNA reads TGTGCCACCAGCAGAGATAGGGGCTACGAGCAGTACTTC. Variable domain in full (rest from reference TRBV15 and TRBJ2-7): DAMVIQNPRYQVTQFGKPVTLSCSQTLNHNVMYWYQQKSSQAPKLLFHYYDKDFNNEADTPDNFQSRRPNTSFCFLDIRSPGLGDTAMYLCATSRDRGYEQYFGPGTRLTVT.

The CDR3 DNA reads as TGCGCCAGCAGCAGGGACAGGGGGAACACTGAAGCTTTCTTT. It specifies CASSRDRGNTEAFF. This chain connects TRBV5-1 to TRBJ1-1; 10 positions match TRBD1. CDR3 length: 14 amino acids. CDR1 SGHRS and CDR2 YFSETQ come from the germline V gene. With 4 bases clipped from V and 1 base from J, the junction kept 1 base outside the gene matches.

The V and J genes are TRBV7-6 and TRBJ1-1; D gene ambiguous. V was clipped by 1 base and J by 4 bases, with 7 bases between them. The CDR3 has 13 residues. Germline CDR1 reads SGHVS; CDR2 reads FNYEAQ. The DNA of the CDR3 is TGTGCCAGCAGCTTAGGGCAGGCCACTGAAGCTTTCTTT. Translating gives CASSLGQATEAFF.

This chain uses TRBV6-2 or TRBV6-3 with TRBJ1-1, with unresolved D. The V end lost 0 bases, the J end lost 5 bases, and 10 bases lay between the germline ends. The CDR3 is 14 amino acids. Per germline, CDR1 MNHEY and CDR2 SVGEGT. The CDR3 here is CASSYSEALTEAFF. The CDR3 DNA follows: TGTGCCAGCAGTTACTCAGAGGCGCTGACTGAAGCTTTCTTT.

The gene calls are TRBV10-2 and TRBJ1-1; possible D gene TRBD1, 6 bases. Germline V gene data show CDR1 as WSHSY and CDR2 as SAAADI. V was cut by 6 bases and J by 0 bases, with 11 bases left in between. This CDR3 comprises 14 residues. CDR3 sequence (DNA): TGCGCCAGCAGAACACAGGGTATGAACACTGAAGCTTTCTTT. The encoded protein is CASRTQGMNTEAFF.

The V call is TRBV12-3 or TRBV12-4, the J call TRBJ1-1; no clear D gene. CDR3 size: 13 residues. V lost 6 bases and J lost 0, with 8 bases in between. The CDR3 nucleotides are TGTGCCAGCAGGGGCGAAATGAACACTGAAGCTTTCTTT. Translation gives CASRGEMNTEAFF.

This chain connects TRBV7-2 to TRBJ2-7; 7 bases line up with TRBD2. In germline, CDR1 is SGHTA, CDR2 FQGNSA. J was trimmed by 2 bases and V by 0 bases; bases with no gene match: 1. The CDR3 contains 14 residues. Written as DNA, the CDR3 is TGTGCCAGCAGCTTAGCGGCGGGGGCCTACGAGCAGTACTTC. Translation: CASSLAAGAYEQYF.

The rearrangement uses TRBV5-1 and TRBJ2-6; TRBD1 is a possible D gene (6 bases). Germline V lookup: CDR1 SGHRS, CDR2 YFSETQ. The CDR3 is made up of 21 amino acids. Trimming removed 0 bases from V and 2 bases from J, with 24 bases in between. The CDR3 is CASSLDWRQGSDPTGANVLTF. The CDR3 coding sequence is TGCGCCAGCAGCTTGGATTGGCGGCAGGGGTCCGATCCTACTGGGGCCAACGTCCTGACTTTC.

This sequence joins TRBV9 and TRBJ1-4, with a tentative D call TRBD1 (5 bases). The V end lost 7 bases, the J end lost 7 bases, and 17 bases lay between the germline ends. There are 14 residues in the CDR3. CDR1 is SGDLS, CDR2 YYNGEE, per germline. CDR3 region: CASAVGGNVEKLFF. CDR3 nucleotides: TGTGCCAGCGCCGTGGGGGGGAACGTTGAAAAACTGTTTTTT.

V and J are TRBV19 and TRBJ2-1; 9 bases are shared with TRBD2. The CDR3 covers 15 residues. V lost 2 bases and J lost 6; bases outside the gene matches: 5. Per the germline V gene, CDR1 is LNHDA and CDR2 is SQIVND (reference sequence). The CDR3 bases are TGTGCCAGTAGTATAATACTAGCGGGCCCCAATGAGCAGTTCTTC. Residues: CASSIILAGPNEQFF.